These T cell receptor beta chains were read from a single sample in a study of cytomegalovirus exposure and HLA in healthy donors. Assay: immunoSEQ multiplex PCR; the TCRdb copy retains only in-frame clones and omits some. This sample has 160,000 or so clones, with 60% to 80% found just once. Material: PBMCs. The receptors come from a male donor in good health and CMV-seronegative. Each CDR3 is given with its conserved first and last residue. A D gene is named only where the DNA matches it firmly. Only part of the rows carry a size: once, few, many, or a class if the clone is expanded.

clone size: few
CDR3 length: 17
V gene: TRBV5-6
J gene: TRBJ2-6
D gene: -
CDR3 DNA: TGTGCCAGCAGCTCGTCCCGGGACACCTTTGGGGCCAACGTCCTGACTTTC
CDR3 protein: CASSSSRDTFGANVLTF

clone size: -
CDR3 length: 14
V gene: TRBV7-2
J gene: TRBJ2-7
D gene: -
CDR3 DNA: TGTGCCAGCAGCACCCAGGGTCCTCTTCGGGAGCAGTACTTC
CDR3 protein: CASSTQGPLREQYF

clone size: few
CDR3 length: 15
V gene: TRBV27
J gene: TRBJ1-1
D gene: -
CDR3 DNA: TGTGCCAGCAGTTTATGGGTAGGGCGGGAAACTGAAGCTTTCTTT
CDR3 protein: CASSLWVGRETEAFF

clone size: -
CDR3 length: 16
V gene: TRBV4-2
J gene: TRBJ2-1
D gene: TRBD1
CDR3 DNA: TGTGCCAGCAGCCAAGAGGTGGACAGGGGTTTTAGTGAGCAGTTCTTC
CDR3 protein: CASSQEVDRGFSEQFF

clone size: -
CDR3 length: 17
V gene: TRBV11-2
J gene: TRBJ1-3
D gene: -
CDR3 DNA: TGTGCCAGCAGCTCAATAGGGGGACGCAACTCTGGAAACACCATATATTTT
CDR3 protein: CASSSIGGRNSGNTIYF

clone size: -
CDR3 length: 14
V gene: TRBV6-5
J gene: TRBJ2-7
D gene: -
CDR3 DNA: TGTGCCAGCAGTACCCGACTAGGGACCTACGAGCAGTACTTC
CDR3 protein: CASSTRLGTYEQYF

clone size: few
CDR3 length: 14
V gene: TRBV7-9
J gene: TRBJ1-1
D gene: -
CDR3 DNA: TGTGCCAGCAGCTTAGTTGACAGGAACACTGAAGCTTTCTTT
CDR3 protein: CASSLVDRNTEAFF

clone size: -
CDR3 length: 14
V gene: TRBV19
J gene: TRBJ1-1
D gene: TRBD1
CDR3 DNA: TGTGCCAGTAGTACGGGACAGGGCGTCGCTGAAGCTTTCTTT
CDR3 protein: CASSTGQGVAEAFF

clone size: -
CDR3 length: 13
V gene: TRBV30
J gene: TRBJ2-3
D gene: -
CDR3 DNA: TGTGCCTGGACCAGGGGAATCACAGATACGCAGTATTTT
CDR3 protein: CAWTRGITDTQYF

clone size: -
CDR3 length: 17
V gene: TRBV27
J gene: TRBJ2-1
D gene: TRBD2
CDR3 DNA: TGTGCCAGCAGTTTACGCTTACTAGCGGAGATAAACAATGAGCAGTTCTTC
CDR3 protein: CASSLRLLAEINNEQFF

clone size: -
CDR3 length: 14
V gene: TRBV4-1
J gene: TRBJ2-1
D gene: -
CDR3 DNA: TGCGCCAGCAGTCCTATCCTTCGGGACAATGAGCGGTTCTTC
CDR3 protein: CASSPILRDNERFF

clone size: -
CDR3 length: 15
V gene: TRBV4-3
J gene: TRBJ1-5
D gene: -
CDR3 DNA: TGCGCCAGCAGCCAGGAGGAAGGTAGCAATCAGCCCCAGCATTTT
CDR3 protein: CASSQEEGSNQPQHF

clone size: -
CDR3 length: 15
V gene: TRBV6-1
J gene: TRBJ2-3
D gene: TRBD1
CDR3 DNA: TGTGCCAGCAGTGAATCAGGGACAGGGGGTGATACGCAGTATTTT
CDR3 protein: CASSESGTGGDTQYF

clone size: -
CDR3 length: 16
V gene: TRBV13
J gene: TRBJ2-1
D gene: TRBD1
CDR3 DNA: TGTGCCAGCAGCCAATGGACAGGGGGAACCTACAATGAGCAGTTCTTC
CDR3 protein: CASSQWTGGTYNEQFF

clone size: -
CDR3 length: 11
V gene: TRBV7-8
J gene: TRBJ1-2
D gene: -
CDR3 DNA: TGTGCCAGCAGCCCGGGCTATGGCTACACCTTC
CDR3 protein: CASSPGYGYTF

clone size: -
CDR3 length: 13
V gene: TRBV28
J gene: TRBJ2-7
D gene: -
CDR3 DNA: TGTGCCAGCAGTTCCCAGGGGAGCTACGAGCAGTACTTC
CDR3 protein: CASSSQGSYEQYF

clone size: -
CDR3 length: 14
V gene: TRBV6-5
J gene: TRBJ2-2
D gene: TRBD1
CDR3 DNA: TGTGCCAGCAGCTCGGACAGGGGGTCCGGGGAGCTGTTTTTT
CDR3 protein: CASSSDRGSGELFF

clone size: -
CDR3 length: 15
V gene: TRBV4-2
J gene: TRBJ2-5
D gene: TRBD2
CDR3 DNA: TGTGCCAGCAGCCAAGAAGCGGGGGGAGAAGAGACCCAGTACTTC
CDR3 protein: CASSQEAGGEETQYF

clone size: -
CDR3 length: 12
V gene: TRBV29-1
J gene: TRBJ1-1
D gene: -
CDR3 DNA: TGCAGCGTTTCGGGCGGGGCTATGGAAGCTTTCTTT
CDR3 protein: CSVSGGAMEAFF

clone size: -
CDR3 length: 15
V gene: TRBV9
J gene: TRBJ2-7
D gene: -
CDR3 DNA: TGTGCCAGCAGCGTAGGTTCGGCGGACTCCTACGAGCAGTACTTC
CDR3 protein: CASSVGSADSYEQYF

clone size: -
CDR3 length: 13
V gene: TRBV19
J gene: TRBJ2-3
D gene: TRBD1
CDR3 DNA: TGTGCCAGCCGGGACAGAATCACAGATACGCAGTATTTT
CDR3 protein: CASRDRITDTQYF

clone size: -
CDR3 length: 16
V gene: TRBV7-6
J gene: TRBJ2-3
D gene: TRBD2
CDR3 DNA: TGTGCCAGCAGCTACCCTGGGACTAGCTCCACAGATACGCAGTATTTT
CDR3 protein: CASSYPGTSSTDTQYF

clone size: -
CDR3 length: 13
V gene: TRBV28
J gene: TRBJ1-2
D gene: -
CDR3 DNA: TGTGCCAGCAAAATCCGGAGTAACTATGGCTACACCTTC
CDR3 protein: CASKIRSNYGYTF

clone size: -
CDR3 length: 14
V gene: TRBV6-6
J gene: TRBJ1-2
D gene: TRBD1
CDR3 DNA: TGTGCCAGCAGTTACGGGACAGGGGGGCAAGGCTACACCTTC
CDR3 protein: CASSYGTGGQGYTF

clone size: -
CDR3 length: 14
V gene: TRBV12-5
J gene: TRBJ1-3
D gene: TRBD1
CDR3 DNA: TGTGCTAGTGGTTTAGAGGGGGCGCGGGACACCATATATTTT
CDR3 protein: CASGLEGARDTIYF

clone size: -
CDR3 length: 17
V gene: TRBV5-1
J gene: TRBJ2-5
D gene: TRBD2
CDR3 DNA: TGCGCCAGCAGCTTGTCGCGGGGGGCGGGGAGTGGAGAGACCCAGTACTTC
CDR3 protein: CASSLSRGAGSGETQYF

clone size: few
CDR3 length: 12
V gene: TRBV12-5
J gene: TRBJ1-5
D gene: -
CDR3 DNA: TGTGCTAGTGGCTCTACTAATCAGCCCCAGCATTTT
CDR3 protein: CASGSTNQPQHF

clone size: -
CDR3 length: 13
V gene: TRBV7-3
J gene: TRBJ1-2
D gene: -
CDR3 DNA: TGTGCCAGCAGCCCAACAGGTGACTATGGCTACACCTTC
CDR3 protein: CASSPTGDYGYTF

clone size: -
CDR3 length: 14
V gene: TRBV5-5
J gene: TRBJ2-7
D gene: -
CDR3 DNA: TGTGCCAGCAGCTGGGGCAGGAGAACCTACGAGCAGTACTTC
CDR3 protein: CASSWGRRTYEQYF

clone size: -
CDR3 length: 15
V gene: TRBV5-6
J gene: TRBJ1-2
D gene: TRBD1
CDR3 DNA: TGTGCCAGCAGCTTGGGCGGACAGGGGGCGTGGGGCTACACCTTC
CDR3 protein: CASSLGGQGAWGYTF

clone size: -
CDR3 length: 11
V gene: TRBV28
J gene: TRBJ2-1
D gene: -
CDR3 DNA: TGTGCCAGCGGCAACTACAATGAGCAGTTCTTC
CDR3 protein: CASGNYNEQFF

clone size: -
CDR3 length: 14
V gene: TRBV30
J gene: TRBJ1-5
D gene: -
CDR3 DNA: TGTGCCTGGAGTGTTCGCAGGGATGGCCAGCCCCAGCATTTT
CDR3 protein: CAWSVRRDGQPQHF

clone size: -
CDR3 length: 14
V gene: TRBV2
J gene: TRBJ1-6
D gene: -
CDR3 DNA: TGTGCCAGCAGTGTGGCGGAGGGAAATTCACCCCTCCACTTT
CDR3 protein: CASSVAEGNSPLHF

clone size: -
CDR3 length: 15
V gene: TRBV7-9
J gene: TRBJ2-1
D gene: TRBD2
CDR3 DNA: TGTGCCAGCAGCCCGAGCGGGGGGATCTACAATGAGCAGTTCTTC
CDR3 protein: CASSPSGGIYNEQFF